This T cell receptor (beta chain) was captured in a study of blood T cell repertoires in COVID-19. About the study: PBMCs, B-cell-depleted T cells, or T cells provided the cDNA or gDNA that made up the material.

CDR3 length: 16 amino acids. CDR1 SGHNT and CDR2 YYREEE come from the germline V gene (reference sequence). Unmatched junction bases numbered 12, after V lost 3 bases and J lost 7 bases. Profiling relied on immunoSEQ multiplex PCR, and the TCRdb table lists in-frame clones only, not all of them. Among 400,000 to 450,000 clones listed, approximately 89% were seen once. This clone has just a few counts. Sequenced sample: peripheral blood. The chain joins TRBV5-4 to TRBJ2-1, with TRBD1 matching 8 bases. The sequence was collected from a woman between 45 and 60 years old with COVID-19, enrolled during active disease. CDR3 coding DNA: TGTGCCAGCAGCTATAGGACAGGGACTGTACGTAATGAGCAGTTCTTC. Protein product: CASSYRTGTVRNEQFF. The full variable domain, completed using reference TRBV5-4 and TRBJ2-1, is ETGVTQSPTHLIKTRGQQVTLRCSSQSGHNTVSWYQQALGQGPQFIFQYYREEENGRGNFPPRFSGLQFPNYSSELNVNALELDDSALYLCASSYRTGTVRNEQFFGPGTRLTVL.